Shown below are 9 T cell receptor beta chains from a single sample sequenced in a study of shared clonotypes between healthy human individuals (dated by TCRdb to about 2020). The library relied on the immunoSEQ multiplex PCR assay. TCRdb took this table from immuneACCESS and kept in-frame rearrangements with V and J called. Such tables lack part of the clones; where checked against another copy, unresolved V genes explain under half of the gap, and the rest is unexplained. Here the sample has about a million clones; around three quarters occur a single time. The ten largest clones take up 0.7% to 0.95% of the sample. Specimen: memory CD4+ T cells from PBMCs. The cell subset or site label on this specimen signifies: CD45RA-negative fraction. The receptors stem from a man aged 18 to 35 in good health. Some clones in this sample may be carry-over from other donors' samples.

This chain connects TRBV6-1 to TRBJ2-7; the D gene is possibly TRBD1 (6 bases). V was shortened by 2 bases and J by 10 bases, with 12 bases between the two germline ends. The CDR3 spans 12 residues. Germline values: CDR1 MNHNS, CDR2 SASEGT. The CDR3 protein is CASSEMGQSQYF. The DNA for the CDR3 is TGTGCCAGCAGTGAAATGGGACAAAGTCAGTACTTC.

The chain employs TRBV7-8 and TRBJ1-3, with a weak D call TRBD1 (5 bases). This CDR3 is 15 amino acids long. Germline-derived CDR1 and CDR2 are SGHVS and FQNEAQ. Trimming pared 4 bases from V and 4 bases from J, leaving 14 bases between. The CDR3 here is CASSSDIRLGNTIYF. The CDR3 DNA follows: TGTGCCAGCAGCTCGGACATTAGGTTAGGAAACACCATATATTTT.

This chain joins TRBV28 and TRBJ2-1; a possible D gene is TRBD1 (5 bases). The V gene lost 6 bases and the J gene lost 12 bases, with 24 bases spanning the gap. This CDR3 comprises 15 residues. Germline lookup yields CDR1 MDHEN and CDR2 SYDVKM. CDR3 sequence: CASSPTQGTVRVQFF. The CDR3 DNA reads TGTGCCAGCAGCCCTACGCAGGGCACGGTTCGAGTGCAGTTCTTC.

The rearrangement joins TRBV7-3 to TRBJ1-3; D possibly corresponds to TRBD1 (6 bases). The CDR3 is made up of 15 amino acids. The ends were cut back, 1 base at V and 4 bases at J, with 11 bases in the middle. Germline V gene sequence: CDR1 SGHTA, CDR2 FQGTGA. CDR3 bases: TGTGCCAGCAGCTTAAACAGGGATGAGGGAAACACCATATATTTT. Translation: CASSLNRDEGNTIYF.

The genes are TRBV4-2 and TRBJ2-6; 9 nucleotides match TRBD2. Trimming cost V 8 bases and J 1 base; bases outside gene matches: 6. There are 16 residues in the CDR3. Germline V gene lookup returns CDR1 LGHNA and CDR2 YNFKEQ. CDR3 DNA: TGTGCCAGCGTAGCGGGAGACTTTTCTGGGGCCAACGTCCTGACTTTC. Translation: CASVAGDFSGANVLTF.

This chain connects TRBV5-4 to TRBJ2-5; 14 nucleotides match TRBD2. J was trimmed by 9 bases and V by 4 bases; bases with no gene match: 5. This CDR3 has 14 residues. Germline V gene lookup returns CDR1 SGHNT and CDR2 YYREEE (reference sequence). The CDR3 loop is CASSRGTSGRAQYF. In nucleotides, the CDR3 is TGTGCCAGCAGCCGCGGGACTAGCGGGAGAGCCCAGTACTTC.

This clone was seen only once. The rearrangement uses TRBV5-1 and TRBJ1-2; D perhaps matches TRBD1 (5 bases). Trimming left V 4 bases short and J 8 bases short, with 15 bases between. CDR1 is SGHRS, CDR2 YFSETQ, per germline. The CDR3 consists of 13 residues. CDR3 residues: CASSTTGSDGYTF. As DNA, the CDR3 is TGCGCCAGCAGCACCACAGGATCCGACGGCTACACCTTC.

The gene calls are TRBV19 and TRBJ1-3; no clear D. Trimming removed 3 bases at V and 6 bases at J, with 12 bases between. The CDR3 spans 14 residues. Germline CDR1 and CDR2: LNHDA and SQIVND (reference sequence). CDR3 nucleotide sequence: TGTGCCAGTAGTATCCCCACCGAGGAAAACACCATATATTTT. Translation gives CASSIPTEENTIYF.

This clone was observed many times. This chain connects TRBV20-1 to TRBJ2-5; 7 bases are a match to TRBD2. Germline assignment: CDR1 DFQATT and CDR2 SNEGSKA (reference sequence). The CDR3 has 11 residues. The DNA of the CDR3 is TGCAGCCAGCGGGGCCAAGAGACCCAGTACTTC. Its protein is CSQRGQETQYF.